The 10 T cell receptor beta chains presented below share a single source sample, sequenced in a study of cytomegalovirus exposure and HLA in healthy donors. TCRdb's copy holds only in-frame clones and misses some; the assay was immunoSEQ multiplex PCR. Of 200,000 to 250,000 clones in the sample, roughly 87% were seen once. Material: PBMCs. These TCRs come from a man aged 18 to 35 in good health and CMV-seropositive.

The chain uses TRBV2 and TRBJ2-3; D perhaps matches TRBD2 (6 bases). The germline CDR1 and CDR2 sequences are SNHLY and FYNNEI. V lost 6 bases to trimming and J lost 3 bases, with 19 bases between them. The CDR3 runs 16 residues. The CDR3 protein is CASRPGKRGSTDTQYF. The CDR3 coding sequence is TGTGCCAGCAGACCAGGGAAACGGGGGAGTACAGATACGCAGTATTTT.

The CDR3 coding sequence is TGTGCCAGTAGTACGGCATGGGGACAGGGGAGCTCTAACTATGGCTACACCTTC. Translating gives CASSTAWGQGSSNYGYTF. J is TRBJ1-2 and V is TRBV19; 10 bases map to TRBD1. Germline assignment: CDR1 LNHDA and CDR2 SQIVND (reference sequence). Trimming took 4 bases from V and 0 from J; bases not matched to a gene: 11. The CDR3 is made up of 18 amino acids. Using reference TRBV19 and TRBJ1-2 for the parts outside the CDR3, the full variable domain is DGGITQSPKYLFRKEGQNVTLSCEQNLNHDAMYWYRQDPGQGLRLIYYSQIVNDFQKGDIAEGYSVSREKKESFPLTVTSAQKNPTAFYLCASSTAWGQGSSNYGYTFGSGTRLTVV.

The gene calls are TRBV2 and TRBJ2-1; weak D call: TRBD2 (6 bases). The length of the CDR3 is 12 residues. Germline V gene sequence: CDR1 SNHLY, CDR2 FYNNEI. V was pared by 5 bases and J by 12 bases, with 14 bases between. The CDR3 DNA is TGTGCCAGCAGTCCGACCTTGGGAGGGCAGTTCTTC. Protein product: CASSPTLGGQFF.

V and J are TRBV6-5 and TRBJ1-2, with no clear D. The CDR3 sequence is 11 residues long. Trimming cost V 6 bases and J 8 bases, with 10 bases left between them. The germline V gene has CDR1 MNHEY and CDR2 SVGAGI. Here the CDR3 reads CASRDLRGYTF. CDR3 in DNA: TGTGCCAGCAGAGACCTGAGGGGCTACACCTTC.

The chain joins TRBV4-1 to TRBJ2-3; 9 bases map to TRBD2. The CDR3 is 15 amino acids. Germline lookup yields CDR1 MGHRA and CDR2 YSYEKL. V lost 4 bases to trimming and J lost 6 bases; unmatched junction nucleotides: 8. CDR3 sequence reads: CASSRIAGESDTQYF. The CDR3 DNA follows: TGCGCCAGCAGCCGGATAGCGGGAGAGTCGGATACGCAGTATTTT.

The table lists this clone with a few counts. This rearrangement joins TRBV7-9 to TRBJ2-1; 14 positions match TRBD2. Looked up from germline, CDR1 is SEHNR and CDR2 is FQNEAQ (reference sequence). The V gene end was trimmed by 5 bases and the J gene end by 8 bases; junction bases not matched to a gene: 5. This CDR3 has 15 residues. CDR3 region: CASSQTSGREDEQFF. For the CDR3, the DNA is TGTGCCAGCAGCCAGACTAGCGGGAGGGAGGATGAGCAGTTCTTC.

CDR3 in amino acids: CASRPGLARSEQYF. DNA for the CDR3: TGTGCCAGCAGACCGGGACTAGCGCGGTCCGAGCAGTACTTC. The chain joins TRBV28 to TRBJ2-7, with 10 bases aligning to TRBD2. The CDR3 is 14 amino acids. Trimming cost V 6 bases and J 6 bases; bases outside gene matches: 8. Germline-derived CDR1 and CDR2 are MDHEN and SYDVKM.

This clone was counted once. The chain couples TRBV7-2 to TRBJ2-1; tentatively, D is TRBD1 (6 bases). The CDR3 runs 15 residues. V was pared by 3 bases and J by 2 bases, with 11 bases between. Per the germline V gene, CDR1 is SGHTA and CDR2 is FQGNSA. This chain's CDR3 is CASSLGAGAYNEQFF. The CDR3 DNA follows: TGTGCCAGCAGCTTGGGGGCAGGAGCCTACAATGAGCAGTTCTTC. The whole variable domain, remainder taken from reference TRBV7-2 and TRBJ2-1, is GAGVSQSPSNKVTEKGKDVELRCDPISGHTALYWYRQSLGQGLEFLIYFQGNSAPDKSGLPSDRFSAERTGGSVSTLTIQRTQQEDSAVYLCASSLGAGAYNEQFFGPGTRLTVL.

This sequence joins TRBV6-4 and TRBJ1-5; D may be TRBD1 (5 bases). The CDR3 loop spans 15 amino acids. V was pared by 4 bases and J by 4 bases, with 14 bases between. Germline values: CDR1 MRHNA, CDR2 SNTAGT. The CDR3 DNA reads as TGTGCCAGCAGTGTATCAGGGTCGGGGAATCAGCCCCAGCATTTT. Protein: CASSVSGSGNQPQHF.

The chain recombines TRBV6-1 with TRBJ1-5, with D hard to call. Germline V lookup: CDR1 MNHNS, CDR2 SASEGT. The ends were cut back, 6 bases at V and 7 bases at J, with 10 bases in the middle. This CDR3 has 12 amino acids. In DNA, the CDR3 is TGTGCCAGCAGCCCCCCTACCCAGCCCCAGCATTTT. The encoded protein is CASSPPTQPQHF.